One T cell receptor beta chain is described in this entry. Its antigen remains unknown. The source of the sample is a study of T cell repertoires in cytomegalovirus infection. Study details: The study used recently identified HLA-C-restricted and well-studied HLA-B-restricted CMV epitopes.

TCRdb analysed the reads with MiXCR anew, one entry per CDR3 protein. Of around 900,000 distinct CDR3 sequences listed, 30% to 40% were seen once; the top ten hold about 14%. Germline V gene data show CDR1 as LNHDA and CDR2 as SQIVND (reference sequence). V dropped 10 bases and J dropped 5 bases, with 20 bases sitting between them. The CDR3 length is 15 residues. The chain carries TRBV19 and TRBJ1-4; D uncertain. The specimen comprised cultured CD8+ T cells from PBMCs, sampled from culture after CMV antigen stimulation. The receptor was isolated from a human donor in good health (CMV status not recorded). Some clones in this sample may be carry-over from other donors' samples. CDR3 sequence: CATQIRWKSNEKLFF. DNA for the CDR3: TGTGCCACCCAAATACGGTGGAAGTCAAATGAAAAACTGTTTTTT.